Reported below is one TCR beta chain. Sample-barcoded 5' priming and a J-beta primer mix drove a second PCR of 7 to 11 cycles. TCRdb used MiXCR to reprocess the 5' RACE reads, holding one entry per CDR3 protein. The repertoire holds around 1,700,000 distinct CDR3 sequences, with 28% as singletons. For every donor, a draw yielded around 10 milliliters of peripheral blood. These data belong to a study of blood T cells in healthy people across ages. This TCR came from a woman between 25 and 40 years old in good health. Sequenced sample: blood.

The CDR3 DNA sequence: TGTGCCAGCACCACTGGCCCGGGGAATGAGCAGTTCTTC. This sequence encodes CASTTGPGNEQFF. The genes are TRBV6-1 and TRBJ2-1; possible D gene TRBD2, 5 bases. From germline, CDR1 is MNHNS and CDR2 SASEGT. This CDR3 has 13 amino acids. V lost 7 bases and J 7 bases, leaving 14 bases between the germline ends.